This T cell receptor beta chain was observed in a study of T cells after posttransplantation cyclophosphamide. Overall study results and limits: Donor-recipient repertoire similarity was low at 1-2 months, rising over year one. Recipient CMV seropositivity and CMV reactivation strongly tracked TRB clonality. Tissue-infiltrating T cells from skin or gut overlapped little with blood T cells.

Cells defined as naive were viable CD3+CD4+ or CD3+CD8+ and CCR7+CD45RA+CD45RO-CD95-CD27+CD28+. The related graft donor's blood sample was taken on the day of bone marrow donation. Repertoires were generated with immunoSEQ multiplex PCR, while TCRdb's copy carries only in-frame clones and drops some. The sample comprises around 9,100 clones, 95% to 98% of which are singletons, and roughly 0.25% rests with the top ten. As concerns this clone: Its antigen is undetermined.

The sequence came from a woman aged 55-70 years in good health, CMV-negative, and a related stem cell transplant donor. The sample consisted of naive CD4+ T cells sorted from PBMCs.

The CDR3 here is CASSSTLTGVGTEAFF. The CDR3 DNA is TGTGCCAGCAGTTCCACCTTGACAGGGGTTGGCACTGAAGCTTTCTTT. The chain combines TRBV2 with TRBJ1-1; 8 bases match TRBD1. The CDR3 consists of 16 residues. Looked up from germline, CDR1 is SNHLY and CDR2 is FYNNEI. The V and J ends lost 5 bases and 4 bases, in that order; junction bases with no gene match: 12. The variable domain in full, completed from reference TRBV2 and TRBJ1-1, reads EPEVTQTPSHQVTQMGQEVILRCVPISNHLYFYWYRQILGQKVEFLVSFYNNEISEKSEIFDDQFSVERPDGSNFTLKIRSTKLEDSAMYFCASSSTLTGVGTEAFFGQGTRLTVV.